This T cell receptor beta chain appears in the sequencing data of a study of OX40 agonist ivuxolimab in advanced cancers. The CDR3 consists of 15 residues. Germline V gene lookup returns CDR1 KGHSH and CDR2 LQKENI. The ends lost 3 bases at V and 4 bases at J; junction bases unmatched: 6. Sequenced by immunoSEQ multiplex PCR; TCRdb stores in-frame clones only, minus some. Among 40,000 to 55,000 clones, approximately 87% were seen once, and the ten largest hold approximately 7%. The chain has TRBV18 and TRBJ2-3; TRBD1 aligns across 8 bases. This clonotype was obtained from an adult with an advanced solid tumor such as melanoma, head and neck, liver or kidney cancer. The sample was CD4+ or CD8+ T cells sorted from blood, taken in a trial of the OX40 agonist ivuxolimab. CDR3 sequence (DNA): TGTGCCAGCTCACCCCGGGACAGGTCGGCAGATACGCAGTATTTT. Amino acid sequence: CASSPRDRSADTQYF. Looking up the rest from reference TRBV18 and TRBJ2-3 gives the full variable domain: NAGVMQNPRHLVRRRGQEARLRCSPMKGHSHVYWYRQLPEEGLKFMVYLQKENIIDESGMPKERFSAEFPKEGPSILRIQQVVRGDSAAYFCASSPRDRSADTQYFGPGTRLTVL.